This TCR beta chain was found in a study of cytomegalovirus exposure and HLA in healthy donors. For the study at large: Most genotyped donors, about four fifths of about 430, had Caucasian-associated genetic ancestry. Study-wide results and caveats: Later analysis showed TCR association rates varying by HLA locus, highest for DRB1 and lowest for HLA-C. Later analysis identified a missense DCLRE1C variant that was linked to TCR beta V- and J-gene trimming. Upon later analysis, HLA-associated TCR beta chains proved more clonally expanded than other, equally common chains.

Concerning this clone: The antigen remains undetermined.

Primers included in the PCR were 60 Vbeta and 13 Jbeta primers. TCRdb's table, derived via immunoSEQ multiplex PCR, lists solely in-frame clones and lacks some. This table has 140,000 to 150,000 clones, 60% to 80% appearing once. Sequences were obtained from PBMCs. This TCR was sampled from a woman aged 25 to 39 in good health and CMV-seronegative.

The CDR3 loop reads CASSPPQAATYEQYF. In DNA form, the CDR3 reads TGTGCCAGCTCACCACCCCAGGCCGCAACCTACGAGCAGTACTTC. The chain combines TRBV18 with TRBJ2-7, with D unclear. This CDR3 has 15 residues. V lost 0 bases and J lost 2, with 11 bases in between. Looked up from germline, CDR1 is KGHSH and CDR2 is LQKENI.